This T cell receptor beta chain stems from a study of CD8+ T cells in alopecia areata. The treatment: oral pan-JAK inhibitor, 5-10 mg twice daily. CDR1 and CDR2 (germline): MNHEY, SMNVEV (reference sequence). The CDR3 length is 15 residues. Losses at the gene ends were 2 bases for V and 4 bases for J; bases not matched to a gene: 4. The sequencing template was cDNA reverse transcribed from extracted RNA. Sequencing was performed with immunoSEQ multiplex PCR; in TCRdb, only in-frame clones are kept and a portion is missing. Here the sample spans some 110,000 clones, less than 75% being singletons. The chain couples TRBV27 to TRBJ1-2, with 10 bases aligning to TRBD1. The source is a human donor with alopecia areata. The sample consisted of CD8+ T cells sorted from blood, taken at week 4, from a patient treated with tofacitinib. This CDR3 reads CASSLGTGDPYGYTF. The CDR3 DNA sequence: TGTGCCAGCAGTTTAGGGACAGGGGATCCCTATGGCTACACCTTC.